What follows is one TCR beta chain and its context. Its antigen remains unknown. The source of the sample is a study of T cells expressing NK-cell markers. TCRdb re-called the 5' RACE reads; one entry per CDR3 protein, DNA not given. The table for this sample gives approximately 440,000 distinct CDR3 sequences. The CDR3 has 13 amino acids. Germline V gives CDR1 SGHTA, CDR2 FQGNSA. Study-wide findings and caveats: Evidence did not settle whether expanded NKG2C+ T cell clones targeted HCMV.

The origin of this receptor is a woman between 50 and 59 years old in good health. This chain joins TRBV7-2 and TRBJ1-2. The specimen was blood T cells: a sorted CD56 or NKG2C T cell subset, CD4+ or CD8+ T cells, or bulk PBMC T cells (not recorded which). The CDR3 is CASSSRTSYGYTF.